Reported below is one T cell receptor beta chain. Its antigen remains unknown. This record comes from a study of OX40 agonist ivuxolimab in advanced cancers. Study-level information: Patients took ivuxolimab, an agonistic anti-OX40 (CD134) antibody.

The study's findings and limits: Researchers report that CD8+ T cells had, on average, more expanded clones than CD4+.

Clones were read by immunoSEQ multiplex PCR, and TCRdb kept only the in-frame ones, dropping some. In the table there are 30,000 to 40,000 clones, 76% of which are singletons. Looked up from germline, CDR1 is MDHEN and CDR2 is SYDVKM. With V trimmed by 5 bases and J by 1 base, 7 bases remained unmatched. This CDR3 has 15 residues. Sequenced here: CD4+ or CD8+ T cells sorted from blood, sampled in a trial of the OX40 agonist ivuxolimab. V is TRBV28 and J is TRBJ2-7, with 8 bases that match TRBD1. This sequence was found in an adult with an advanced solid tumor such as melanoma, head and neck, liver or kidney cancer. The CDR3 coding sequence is TGTGCCAGCAGTGAACCTAGGACAGGGTCCTACGAGCAGTACTTC. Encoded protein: CASSEPRTGSYEQYF.